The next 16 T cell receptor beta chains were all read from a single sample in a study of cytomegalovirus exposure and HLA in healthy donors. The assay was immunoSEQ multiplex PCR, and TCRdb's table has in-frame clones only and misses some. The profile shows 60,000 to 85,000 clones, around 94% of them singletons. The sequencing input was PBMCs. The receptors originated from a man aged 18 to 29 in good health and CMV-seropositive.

The CDR3 loop is CASSPGTEYSNQPQHF. CDR3 bases: TGCGCCAGCAGCCCAGGGACAGAATATAGCAATCAGCCCCAGCATTTT. V usage is TRBV5-1 and J usage is TRBJ1-5; 7 nucleotides agree with TRBD1. With 4 bases clipped from V and 0 bases from J, the junction kept 7 bases outside the gene matches. This CDR3 contains 16 residues. Germline V CDR1 and CDR2: SGHRS, YFSETQ.

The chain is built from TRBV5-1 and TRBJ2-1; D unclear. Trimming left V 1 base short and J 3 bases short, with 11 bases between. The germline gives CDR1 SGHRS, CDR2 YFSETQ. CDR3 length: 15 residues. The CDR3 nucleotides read TGCGCCAGCAGCTTGTCGGCAGCAGGCTACAATGAGCAGTTCTTC. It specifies CASSLSAAGYNEQFF.

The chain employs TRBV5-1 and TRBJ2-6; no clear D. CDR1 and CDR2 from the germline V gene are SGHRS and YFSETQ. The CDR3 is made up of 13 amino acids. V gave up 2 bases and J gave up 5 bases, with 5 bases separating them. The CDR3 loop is CASSFRRANVLTF. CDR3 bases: TGCGCCAGCAGCTTCAGAAGGGCCAACGTCCTGACTTTC.

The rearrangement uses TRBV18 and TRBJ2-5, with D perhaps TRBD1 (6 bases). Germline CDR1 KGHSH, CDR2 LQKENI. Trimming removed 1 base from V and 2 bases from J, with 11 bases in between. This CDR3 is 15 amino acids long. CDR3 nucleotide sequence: TGTGCCAGCTCACCACTCTACAGGGATCAAGAGACCCAGTACTTC. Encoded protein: CASSPLYRDQETQYF.

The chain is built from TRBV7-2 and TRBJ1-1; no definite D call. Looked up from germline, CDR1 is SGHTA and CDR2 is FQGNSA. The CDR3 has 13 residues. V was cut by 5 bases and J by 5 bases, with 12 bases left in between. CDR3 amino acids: CASSPTARTEAFF. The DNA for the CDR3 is TGTGCCAGCAGCCCCACTGCGAGGACTGAAGCTTTCTTT.

The chain's CDR3 is CASRTGTSTDTQYF. The CDR3 coding sequence is TGTGCCAGCAGAACCGGGACTAGCACAGATACGCAGTATTTT. The V and J genes are TRBV28 and TRBJ2-3, with D perhaps TRBD2 (6 bases). Germline CDR1 is MDHEN and CDR2 is SYDVKM. Trimming left V 6 bases short and J 0 bases short, with 10 bases between. The CDR3 runs 14 residues.

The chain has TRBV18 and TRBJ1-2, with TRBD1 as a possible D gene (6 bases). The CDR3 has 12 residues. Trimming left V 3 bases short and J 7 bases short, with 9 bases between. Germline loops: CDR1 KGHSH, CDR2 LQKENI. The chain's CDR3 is CASSPGQIGYTF. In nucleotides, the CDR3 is TGTGCCAGCTCACCCGGACAGATTGGCTACACCTTC. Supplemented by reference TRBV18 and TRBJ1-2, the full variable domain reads NAGVMQNPRHLVRRRGQEARLRCSPMKGHSHVYWYRQLPEEGLKFMVYLQKENIIDESGMPKERFSAEFPKEGPSILRIQQVVRGDSAAYFCASSPGQIGYTFGSGTRLTVV.

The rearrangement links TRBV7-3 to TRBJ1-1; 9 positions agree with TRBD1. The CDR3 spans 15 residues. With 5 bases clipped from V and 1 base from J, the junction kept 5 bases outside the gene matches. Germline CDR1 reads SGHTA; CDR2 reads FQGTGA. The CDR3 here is CASSPDRGTNTEAFF. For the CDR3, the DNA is TGTGCCAGCAGCCCTGACAGGGGGACGAACACTGAAGCTTTCTTT. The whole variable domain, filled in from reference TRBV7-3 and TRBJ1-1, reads GAGVSQTPSNKVTEKGKYVELRCDPISGHTALYWYRQSLGQGPEFLIYFQGTGAADDSGLPNDRFFAVRPEGSVSTLKIQRTERGDSAVYLCASSPDRGTNTEAFFGQGTRLTVV.

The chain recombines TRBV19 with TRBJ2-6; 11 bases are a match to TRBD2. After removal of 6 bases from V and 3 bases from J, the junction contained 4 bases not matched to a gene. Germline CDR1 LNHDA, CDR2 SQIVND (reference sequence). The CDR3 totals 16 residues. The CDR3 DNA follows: TGTGCCAGTAGGACTAGCGGGACCGGTGGGGCCAACGTCCTGACTTTC. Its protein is CASRTSGTGGANVLTF.

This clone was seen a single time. Written as DNA, the CDR3 is TGTGCCAGCAGTTACTCGACTAGCGGGAGGATGGGCGAGCAGTACTTC. It encodes CASSYSTSGRMGEQYF. The chain is built from TRBV6-5 and TRBJ2-7; 13 bases map to TRBD2. J gave up 6 bases and V 0 bases, and 5 bases lay outside the gene matches. This CDR3 contains 16 residues. Germline CDR1 is MNHEY and CDR2 is SVGAGI.

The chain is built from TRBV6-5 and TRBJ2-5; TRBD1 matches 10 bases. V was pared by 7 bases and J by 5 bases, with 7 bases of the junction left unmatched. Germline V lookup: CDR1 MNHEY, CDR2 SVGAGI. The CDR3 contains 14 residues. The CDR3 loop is CASKRDRGRETQYF. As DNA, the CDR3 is TGTGCCAGCAAGAGGGACAGGGGAAGGGAGACCCAGTACTTC.

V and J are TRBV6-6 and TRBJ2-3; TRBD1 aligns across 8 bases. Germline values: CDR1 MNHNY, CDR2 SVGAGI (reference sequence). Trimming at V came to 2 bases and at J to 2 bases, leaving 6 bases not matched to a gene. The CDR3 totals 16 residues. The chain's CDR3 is CASSYLRGRNTDTQYF. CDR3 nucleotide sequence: TGTGCCAGCAGTTACCTCAGGGGGCGTAACACAGATACGCAGTATTTT.

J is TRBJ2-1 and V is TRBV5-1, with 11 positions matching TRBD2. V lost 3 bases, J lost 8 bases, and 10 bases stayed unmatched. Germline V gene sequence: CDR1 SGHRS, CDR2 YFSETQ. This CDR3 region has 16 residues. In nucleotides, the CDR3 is TGCGCCAGCAGCTACTATAGCGGGAGGGAAGGGGATGAGCAGTTCTTC. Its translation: CASSYYSGREGDEQFF.

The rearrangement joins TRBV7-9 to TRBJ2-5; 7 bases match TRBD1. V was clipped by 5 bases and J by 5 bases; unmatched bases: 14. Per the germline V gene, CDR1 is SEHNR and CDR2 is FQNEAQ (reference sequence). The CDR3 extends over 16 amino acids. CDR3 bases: TGTGCCAGCAGCACCACAGGGGCGCTGCTTAGCGAGACCCAGTACTTC. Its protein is CASSTTGALLSETQYF.

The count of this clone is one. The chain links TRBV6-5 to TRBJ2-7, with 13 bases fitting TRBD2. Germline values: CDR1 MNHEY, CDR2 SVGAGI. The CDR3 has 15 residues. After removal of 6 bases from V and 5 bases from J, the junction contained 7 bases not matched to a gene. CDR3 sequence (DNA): TGTGCCAGCAGGGGATCCGGGACTAGCGGGAACGAGCAGTACTTC. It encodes CASRGSGTSGNEQYF.

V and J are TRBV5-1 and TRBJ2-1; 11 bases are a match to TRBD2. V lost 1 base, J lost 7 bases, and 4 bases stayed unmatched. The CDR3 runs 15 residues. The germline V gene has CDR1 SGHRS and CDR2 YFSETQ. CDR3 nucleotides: TGCGCCAGCAGCTTGAGAACTAGCGGGGGTAATGAGCAGTTCTTC. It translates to CASSLRTSGGNEQFF.